This T cell receptor beta chain derives from a study of radiotherapy plus CTLA-4 blockade in lung cancer. The study's findings and limits: The authors reported that early blood T cell clone dynamics, with interferon-beta, best predicted response.

Produced via immunoSEQ multiplex PCR; TCRdb's table is partial and in-frame only. The sample yields 40,000 to 50,000 clones, roughly 75% seen once. The germline V gene has CDR1 MNHNS and CDR2 SASEGT. The CDR3 consists of 15 residues. V was clipped by 6 bases and J by 0 bases; unmatched bases: 4. Details on this clone: No antigen is known for it.

The V gene is TRBV6-1, the J gene TRBJ2-1, with 8 positions matching TRBD1. The source is a human donor with non-small cell lung cancer who had stable disease on radiotherapy plus ipilimumab. This sample comprised peripheral blood, obtained from a patient treated with radiotherapy plus ipilimumab. As DNA, the CDR3 is TGTGCCAGCAGACCTGGACAGGGCTCCTACAATGAGCAGTTCTTC. Encoded protein: CASRPGQGSYNEQFF.